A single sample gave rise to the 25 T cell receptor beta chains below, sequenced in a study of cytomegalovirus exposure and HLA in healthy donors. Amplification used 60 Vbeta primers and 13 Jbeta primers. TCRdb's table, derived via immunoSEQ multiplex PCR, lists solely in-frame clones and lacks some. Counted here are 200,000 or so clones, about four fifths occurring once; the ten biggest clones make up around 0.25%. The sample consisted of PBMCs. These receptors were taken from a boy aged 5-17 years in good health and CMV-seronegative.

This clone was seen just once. DNA of the CDR3: TGTGCCAGCAAGGGACAGTTGAACACTGAAGCTTTCTTT. Its protein product is CASKGQLNTEAFF. The chain has TRBV13 and TRBJ1-1; 7 positions match TRBD1. The germline V gene encodes CDR1 PRHDT and CDR2 FYEKMQ (reference sequence). The CDR3 extends over 13 amino acids. The junction had 2 bases not matched to a gene; V was cut back by 7 bases and J by 0 bases.

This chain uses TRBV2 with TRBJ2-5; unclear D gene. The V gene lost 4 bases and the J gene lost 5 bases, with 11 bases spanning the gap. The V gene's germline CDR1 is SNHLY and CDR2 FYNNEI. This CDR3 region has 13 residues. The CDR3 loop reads CASSGDAGETQYF. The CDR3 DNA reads TGTGCCAGCAGTGGAGACGCCGGGGAGACCCAGTACTTC.

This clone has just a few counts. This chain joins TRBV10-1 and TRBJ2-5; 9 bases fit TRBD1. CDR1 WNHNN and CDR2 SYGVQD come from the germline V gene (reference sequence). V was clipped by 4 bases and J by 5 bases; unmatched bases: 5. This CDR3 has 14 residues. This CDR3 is CASSAMGQGETQYF. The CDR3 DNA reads TGCGCCAGCAGTGCAATGGGACAGGGTGAGACCCAGTACTTC.

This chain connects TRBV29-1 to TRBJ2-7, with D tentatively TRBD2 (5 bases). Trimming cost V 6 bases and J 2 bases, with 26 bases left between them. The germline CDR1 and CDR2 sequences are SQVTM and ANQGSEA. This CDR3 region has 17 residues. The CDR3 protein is CSVYLPLGGSAAYEQYF. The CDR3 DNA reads TGCAGCGTCTACCTTCCCCTCGGCGGGTCGGCCGCCTACGAGCAGTACTTC.

CDR3 sequence reads: CASSSDLLAGESYNEQFF. The CDR3 DNA reads TGTGCCAGCAGCTCAGACCTTTTAGCGGGAGAATCCTACAATGAGCAGTTCTTC. J is TRBJ2-1 and V is TRBV5-6; 9 bases align to TRBD2. Germline V gene lookup returns CDR1 SGHDT and CDR2 YYEEEE. This CDR3 comprises 18 residues. Losses at the gene ends were 3 bases for V and 1 base for J; bases not matched to a gene: 11.

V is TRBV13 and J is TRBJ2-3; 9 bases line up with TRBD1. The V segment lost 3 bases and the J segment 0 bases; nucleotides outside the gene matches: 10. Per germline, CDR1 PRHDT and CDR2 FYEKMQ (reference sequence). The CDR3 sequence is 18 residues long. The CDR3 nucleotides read TGTGCCAGCAGCTTCCGGACAGGGGTTGGTGGAAGCACAGATACGCAGTATTTT. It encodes CASSFRTGVGGSTDTQYF.

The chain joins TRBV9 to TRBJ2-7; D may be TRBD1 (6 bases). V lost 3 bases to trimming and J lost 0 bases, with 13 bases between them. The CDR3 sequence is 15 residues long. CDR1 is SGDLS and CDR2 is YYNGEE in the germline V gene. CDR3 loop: CASSEQGINSYEQYF. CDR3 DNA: TGTGCCAGCAGCGAACAGGGTATCAACTCCTACGAGCAGTACTTC.

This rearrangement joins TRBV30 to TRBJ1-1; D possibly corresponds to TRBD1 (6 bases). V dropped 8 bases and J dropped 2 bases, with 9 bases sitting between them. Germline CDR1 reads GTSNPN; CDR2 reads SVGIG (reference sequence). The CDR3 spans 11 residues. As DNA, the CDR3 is TGTGCCGGACAGCCAAACACTGAAGCTTTCTTT. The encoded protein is CAGQPNTEAFF.

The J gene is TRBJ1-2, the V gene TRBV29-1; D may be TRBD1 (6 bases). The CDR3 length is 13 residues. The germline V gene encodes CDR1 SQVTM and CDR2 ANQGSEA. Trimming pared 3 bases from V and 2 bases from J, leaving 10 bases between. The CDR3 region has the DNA TGCAGCGTTGAGTCAGGGGCGAACTATGGCTACACCTTC. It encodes CSVESGANYGYTF. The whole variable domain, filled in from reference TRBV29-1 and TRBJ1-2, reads SAVISQKPSRDICQRGTSLTIQCQVDSQVTMMFWYRQQPGQSLTLIATANQGSEATYESGFVIDKFPISRPNLTFSTLTVSNMSPEDSSIYLCSVESGANYGYTFGSGTRLTVV.

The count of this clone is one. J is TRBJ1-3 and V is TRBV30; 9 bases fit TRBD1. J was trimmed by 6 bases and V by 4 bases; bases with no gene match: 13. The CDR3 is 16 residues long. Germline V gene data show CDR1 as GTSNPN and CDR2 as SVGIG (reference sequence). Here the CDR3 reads CAWIPPRDRAPNTIYF. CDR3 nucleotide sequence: TGTGCCTGGATTCCCCCCCGGGACAGGGCCCCAAACACCATATATTTT. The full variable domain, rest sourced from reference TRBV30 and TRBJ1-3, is SQTIHQWPATLVQPVGSPLSLECTVEGTSNPNLYWYRQAAGRGLQLLFYSVGIGQISSEVPQNLSASRPQDRQFILSSKKLLLSDSGFYLCAWIPPRDRAPNTIYFGEGSWLTVV.

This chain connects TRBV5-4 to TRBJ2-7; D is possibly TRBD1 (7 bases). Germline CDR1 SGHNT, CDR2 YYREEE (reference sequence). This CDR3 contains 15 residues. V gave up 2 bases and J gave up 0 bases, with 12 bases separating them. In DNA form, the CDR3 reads TGTGCCAGCAGCTTCGGACAGGACTACTCCTACGAGCAGTACTTC. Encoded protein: CASSFGQDYSYEQYF.

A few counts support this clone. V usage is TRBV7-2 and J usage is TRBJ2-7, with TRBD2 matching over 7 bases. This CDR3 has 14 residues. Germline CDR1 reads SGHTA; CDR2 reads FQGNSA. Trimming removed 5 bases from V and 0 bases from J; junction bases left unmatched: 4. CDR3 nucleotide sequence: TGTGCCAGCAGCCCCAGCGGGGCCTCCTACGAGCAGTACTTC. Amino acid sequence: CASSPSGASYEQYF.

The CDR3 sequence is CASSPAGSNEQFF. The DNA of the CDR3 is TGTGCCAGCAGCCCAGCGGGGAGCAATGAGCAGTTCTTC. V is TRBV7-9 and J is TRBJ2-1; TRBD2 matches at 7 bases. This CDR3 is built from 13 residues. J was trimmed by 6 bases and V by 5 bases; bases with no gene match: 4. The V gene's germline CDR1 is SEHNR and CDR2 FQNEAQ (reference sequence).

CDR3 residues: CASRTGNTGELFF. CDR3 coding DNA: TGTGCCAGCAGAACAGGGAACACCGGGGAGCTGTTTTTT. The rearrangement joins TRBV2 to TRBJ2-2, with D possibly TRBD1 on 5 matching bases. CDR3 size: 13 residues. The V end was cut by 6 bases, the J end by 1 base, with 6 bases between. Germline V gene sequence: CDR1 SNHLY, CDR2 FYNNEI.

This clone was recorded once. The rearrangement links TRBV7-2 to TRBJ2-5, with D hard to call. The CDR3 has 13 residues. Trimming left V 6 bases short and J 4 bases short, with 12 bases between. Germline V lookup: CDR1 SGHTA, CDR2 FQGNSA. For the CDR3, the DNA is TGTGCCAGCAGACATGTCTTCCGAGAGACCCAGTACTTC. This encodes CASRHVFRETQYF.

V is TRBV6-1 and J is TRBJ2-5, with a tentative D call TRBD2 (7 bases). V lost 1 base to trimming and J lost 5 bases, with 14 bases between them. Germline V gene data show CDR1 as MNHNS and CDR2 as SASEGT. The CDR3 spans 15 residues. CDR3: CASSEVGGGPETQYF. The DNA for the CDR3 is TGTGCCAGCAGTGAAGTAGGGGGAGGGCCGGAGACCCAGTACTTC.

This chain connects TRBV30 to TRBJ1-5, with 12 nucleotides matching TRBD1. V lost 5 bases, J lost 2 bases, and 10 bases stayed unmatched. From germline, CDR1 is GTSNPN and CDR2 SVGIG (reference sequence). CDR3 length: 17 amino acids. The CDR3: CAWAPGQGAPRNQPQHF. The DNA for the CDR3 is TGTGCCTGGGCGCCGGGACAGGGGGCGCCCCGCAATCAGCCCCAGCATTTT.

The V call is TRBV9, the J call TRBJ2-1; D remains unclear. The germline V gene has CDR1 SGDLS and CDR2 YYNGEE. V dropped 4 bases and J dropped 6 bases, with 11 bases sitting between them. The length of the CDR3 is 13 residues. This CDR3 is CASSPSSGNEQFF. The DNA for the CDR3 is TGTGCCAGCAGCCCCTCTAGTGGCAATGAGCAGTTCTTC.

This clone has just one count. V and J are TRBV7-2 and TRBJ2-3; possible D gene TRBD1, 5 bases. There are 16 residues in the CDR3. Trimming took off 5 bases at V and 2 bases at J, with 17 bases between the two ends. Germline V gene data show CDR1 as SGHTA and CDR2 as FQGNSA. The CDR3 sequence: CASSDPWTTDTDTQYF. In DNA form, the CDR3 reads TGTGCCAGCAGCGACCCCTGGACGACAGACACAGATACGCAGTATTTT. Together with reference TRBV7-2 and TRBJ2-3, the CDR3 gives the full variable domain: GAGVSQSPSNKVTEKGKDVELRCDPISGHTALYWYRQSLGQGLEFLIYFQGNSAPDKSGLPSDRFSAERTGGSVSTLTIQRTQQEDSAVYLCASSDPWTTDTDTQYFGPGTRLTVL.

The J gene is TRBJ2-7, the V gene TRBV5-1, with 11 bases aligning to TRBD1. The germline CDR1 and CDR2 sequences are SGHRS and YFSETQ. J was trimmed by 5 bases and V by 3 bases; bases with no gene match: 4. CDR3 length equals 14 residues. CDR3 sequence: CASSSDRGLDEQYF. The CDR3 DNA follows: TGCGCCAGCAGCTCGGACAGGGGGCTCGACGAGCAGTACTTC.

CDR3 nucleotides: TGCGCCAGCAGCTTTTCTCAGGGGGCTTATCAGCCCCAGCATTTT. Translating gives CASSFSQGAYQPQHF. This chain links TRBV5-1 with TRBJ1-5; 8 bases align to TRBD1. The ends lost 2 bases at V and 5 bases at J; junction bases unmatched: 6. In germline, CDR1 is SGHRS, CDR2 YFSETQ. This CDR3 region has 15 residues.

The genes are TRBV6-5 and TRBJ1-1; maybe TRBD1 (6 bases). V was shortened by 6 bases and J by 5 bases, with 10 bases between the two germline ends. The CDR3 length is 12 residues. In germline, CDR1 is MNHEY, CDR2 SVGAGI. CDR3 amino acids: CASRQGRTEAFF. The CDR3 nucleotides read TGTGCCAGCAGGCAGGGGAGAACTGAAGCTTTCTTT.

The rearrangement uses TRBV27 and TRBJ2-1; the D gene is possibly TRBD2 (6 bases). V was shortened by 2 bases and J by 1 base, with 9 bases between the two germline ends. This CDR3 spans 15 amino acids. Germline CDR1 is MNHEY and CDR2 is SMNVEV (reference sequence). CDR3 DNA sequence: TGTGCCAGCAGTTTAGGGGGGTGGTCCTACAATGAGCAGTTCTTC. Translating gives CASSLGGWSYNEQFF.

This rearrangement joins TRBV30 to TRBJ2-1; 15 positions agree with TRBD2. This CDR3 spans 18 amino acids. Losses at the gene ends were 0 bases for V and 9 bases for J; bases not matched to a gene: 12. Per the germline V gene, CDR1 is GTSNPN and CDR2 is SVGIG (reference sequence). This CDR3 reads CAWSVGSRTSGGAAEQFF. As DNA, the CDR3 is TGTGCCTGGAGTGTGGGGTCCAGGACTAGCGGGGGGGCAGCTGAGCAGTTCTTC.

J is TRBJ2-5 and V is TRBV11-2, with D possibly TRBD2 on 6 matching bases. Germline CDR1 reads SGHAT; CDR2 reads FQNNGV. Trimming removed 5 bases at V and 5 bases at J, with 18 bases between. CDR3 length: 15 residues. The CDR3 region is CASSTGLTTGETQYF. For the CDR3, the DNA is TGTGCCAGCAGCACGGGACTCACCACCGGGGAGACCCAGTACTTC.